The rows below give T cell receptor beta chains drawn from one sample of a study of blood T cell repertoires in COVID-19. The repertoire was sequenced with immunoSEQ multiplex PCR; TCRdb's copy has only in-frame clones and lacks some. The sample has some 150,000 clones, over 75% seen once; the top ten hold 1.6%. Source material: peripheral blood. The receptors derive from a human donor in a cohort sampled during active COVID-19. CDR3s include the opening cysteine and the closing phenylalanine or tryptophan. D genes are given only for firm matches. Size is stated for part of the rows, as once, few or many counts, or as a class when the clone is expanded.

size	V	D	J	DNA	CDR3
-	TRBV6-1	-	TRBJ2-7	TGTGCCAGCAGTGAATCGGGTACAGGGCGCCCCTACGAGCAGTACTTC	CASSESGTGRPYEQYF
-	TRBV7-9	TRBD2	TRBJ2-1	TGTGCCAGCAAGGGGACTAGCAAGGACGAGCAGTTCTTC	CASKGTSKDEQFF
-	TRBV6-2/TRBV6-3	-	TRBJ1-2	TGTGCCAGCAGTTACTCGAGAGGGTCCGTAACCAACTATGGCTACACCTTC	CASSYSRGSVTNYGYTF
few	TRBV27	TRBD2	TRBJ2-3	TGTGCCAGCATGGCGGGAGGGACAGATACGCAGTATTTT	CASMAGGTDTQYF
-	TRBV18	TRBD2	TRBJ2-4	TGTGCCAGCTCACTTGGACAGGGGGGACTAGCGGGAAGTGTAGCCAAAAACATTCAGTACTTC	CASSLGQGGLAGSVAKNIQYF
once	TRBV9	TRBD2	TRBJ2-2	TGTGCCAGCAGCGTAGCGGCCCTAGCGGGAGAGTTCGGGGAGCTGTTTTTT	CASSVAALAGEFGELFF
-	TRBV30	-	TRBJ1-5	TGTGCCTGGAGTGTCCAGGGAAGGCAGCCCCAGCATTTT	CAWSVQGRQPQHF
once	TRBV28	TRBD2	TRBJ2-7	TGTGCCAGCGCTAGCGGCCCATACGAGCAGTACTTC	CASASGPYEQYF
-	TRBV14	TRBD2	TRBJ2-3	TGTGCCAGCAGCTCGCGGGGGGCAGATACGCAGTATTTT	CASSSRGADTQYF
-	TRBV7-3	TRBD2	TRBJ2-2	TGTGCCAGCAGCCGGGGACTAGCGGCCGGGGAGCTGTTTTTT	CASSRGLAAGELFF
-	TRBV2	-	TRBJ1-2	TGTGCCAGCACCCTTCAGGGCTATGGCTACACCTTC	CASTLQGYGYTF
-	TRBV28	TRBD1	TRBJ2-6	TGTGCCAGCAGTTCGGGGACAGCCTCTGGGGCCAACGTCCTGACTTTC	CASSSGTASGANVLTF
-	TRBV7-6	-	TRBJ2-3	TGTGCCAGCAGCTTAAGTACGGACAGTATTAGCACAGATACGCAGTATTTT	CASSLSTDSISTDTQYF
few	TRBV12-3/TRBV12-4	-	TRBJ2-1	TGTGCCAGCAGCTCTCTTAGCTACAATGAGCAGTTCTTC	CASSSLSYNEQFF
-	TRBV5-6	TRBD1	TRBJ1-2	TGTGCCAGCAGCTGGCGGACAGGGGTTAATGGCTACACCTTC	CASSWRTGVNGYTF
-	TRBV30	TRBD1	TRBJ1-5	TGTGCCTGGAGTGCGGCCCGGGACAGCTATAGCAATCAGCCCCAGCATTTT	CAWSAARDSYSNQPQHF
once	TRBV18	TRBD2	TRBJ2-1	TGTGCCAGCTCACCAAGGACTAGCAACAATGAGCAGTTCTTC	CASSPRTSNNEQFF
-	TRBV4-2	-	TRBJ1-6	TGTGCCAGCAGCCTCCAGGTTATGGTTTCACCCCTCCACTTT	CASSLQVMVSPLHF
-	TRBV19	TRBD1	TRBJ1-6	TGTGCCAGTAGAATCCGGGACAGGGTAACTAATTCACCCCTCCACTTT	CASRIRDRVTNSPLHF
-	TRBV14	-	TRBJ2-3	TGTGCCAGCAGCCAAGGATTGGTGGGAGTTAAGACAGATACGCAGTATTTT	CASSQGLVGVKTDTQYF
once	TRBV27	-	TRBJ2-1	TGTGCCAGCTCCAGTTTGGAACTATCCTACAATGAGCAGTTCTTC	CASSSLELSYNEQFF
-	TRBV19	TRBD1	TRBJ1-5	TGTGCCAGTAGTGCCTGGGACAGGGAAAAATATCAGCCCCAGCATTTT	CASSAWDREKYQPQHF
-	TRBV3-1/TRBV3-2	TRBD2	TRBJ2-5	TGTGCCAGCAGCCGTGGACTAGCGGGAGGGACGGGGGAGACCCAGTACTTC	CASSRGLAGGTGETQYF
-	TRBV7-8	TRBD2	TRBJ2-1	TGTGCCAGCAGCTCACTAGCGGGAGGGTTCTACAATGAGCAGTTCTTC	CASSSLAGGFYNEQFF
-	TRBV18	-	TRBJ2-2	TGTGCCAGCTCGGCAACAGGGAGCACCGGGGAGCTGTTTTTT	CASSATGSTGELFF
-	TRBV28	-	TRBJ2-1	TGTGCCAGCAGTTTATTCCCGCGCAATGAGCAGTTCTTC	CASSLFPRNEQFF
-	TRBV5-8	TRBD1	TRBJ1-1	TGTGCCAGCAGCCGTTACAGGGGTGTCCCTGAAGCTTTCTTT	CASSRYRGVPEAFF
-	TRBV6-6	TRBD1	TRBJ2-7	TGTGCCAGCACCCGATCACACACCGGGACAGGATTCTCCGAGCAGTACTTC	CASTRSHTGTGFSEQYF
few	TRBV7-2	TRBD2	TRBJ2-3	TGTGCCAGCAGCTTGTTGCGGGAGGCAACAGATACGCAGTATTTT	CASSLLREATDTQYF
-	TRBV6-5	-	TRBJ1-2	TGTGCCAGCAGTTACCCACCGGATACAGGGACGGATGGCTACACCTTC	CASSYPPDTGTDGYTF
-	TRBV6-5	TRBD1	TRBJ2-5	TGTGCCAGCAGTTCAGACAGGGGGCATGGAGAGACCCAGTACTTC	CASSSDRGHGETQYF
few	TRBV7-3	TRBD1	TRBJ2-2	TGTGCCAGCAGCTTACTGGGACAGGCCACCGGGGAGCTGTTTTTT	CASSLLGQATGELFF
-	TRBV28	TRBD2	TRBJ2-2	TGTGCCAGCCGACCTGGGGGACTACTCACCGGGGAGCTGTTTTTT	CASRPGGLLTGELFF
few	TRBV7-9	TRBD1	TRBJ1-1	TGTGCCAGCACACATACCGGGACAGAGAACACTGAAGCTTTCTTT	CASTHTGTENTEAFF
once	TRBV25-1	TRBD1	TRBJ1-1	TGTGCCAGCAGAGGGACAGCTAACACTGAAGCTTTCTTT	CASRGTANTEAFF